This T cell receptor beta chain was identified in a study of blood T cell repertoires in COVID-19. Study-level information: The cDNA or gDNA used as material had been derived from T cells, B-cell-depleted T cells, or PBMCs.

TCRdb's copy holds only in-frame clones and misses some; the assay was immunoSEQ multiplex PCR. The sample lists 250,000 to 350,000 clones; around 85% were seen once. Sample: peripheral blood. The clonotype originates from a human donor with COVID-19, enrolled during active disease. The donor label of this sample is uncertain.

This CDR3 reads CASSSQTGTDTSPLHF. The CDR3 nucleotides are TGTGCCAGCAGTTCCCAGACCGGGACAGATACTTCACCCCTCCACTTT. This chain uses TRBV6-2 or TRBV6-3 with TRBJ1-6; TRBD1 matches 7 bases. Germline V gene data show CDR1 as MNHEY and CDR2 as SVGEGT. The junction had 12 bases not matched to a gene; V was cut back by 4 bases and J by 9 bases. The CDR3 totals 16 residues.